This T cell receptor (beta chain) was observed in a study of T cells in Graves' hyperthyroidism and ophthalmopathy. About the research overall: Any treatment followed the collection of peripheral blood at initial diagnosis.

Study findings and constraints: The model forecast ophthalmopathy, anticipating it by a median about 6.5 months before onset.

Thyroid ultrasound and orbital computed tomography, with clinical symptoms and serum thyroxine and TRAb, informed diagnoses. This clonotype was detected ten times or more. Its cognate antigen is unknown. What was amplified from RNA transcripts were TCR beta CDR3 regions. The TCR CDR3 was amplified in a first-round RT-PCR using the HTBI primer set. TCRdb re-called the multiplex PCR reads through MiXCR, storing one row per CDR3 protein. The table has more than 350,000 distinct CDR3 sequences, roughly 15% seen once; the top ten hold about 21%. J was trimmed by 2 bases and V by 6 bases; bases with no gene match: 7. The CDR3 has 15 amino acids. CDR1 and CDR2 (germline): MNHNS, SASEGT.

Sequencing was done on a sample of blood. The receptor was derived from a woman aged 55 to 70 with Graves' ophthalmopathy. The chain has TRBV6-1 and TRBJ1-5; the match to TRBD1 covers 7 bases. The CDR3, as DNA: TGTGCCAGCAGGGAAACAGGGGTGCGCAATCAGCCCCAGCATTTT. Protein product: CASRETGVRNQPQHF.